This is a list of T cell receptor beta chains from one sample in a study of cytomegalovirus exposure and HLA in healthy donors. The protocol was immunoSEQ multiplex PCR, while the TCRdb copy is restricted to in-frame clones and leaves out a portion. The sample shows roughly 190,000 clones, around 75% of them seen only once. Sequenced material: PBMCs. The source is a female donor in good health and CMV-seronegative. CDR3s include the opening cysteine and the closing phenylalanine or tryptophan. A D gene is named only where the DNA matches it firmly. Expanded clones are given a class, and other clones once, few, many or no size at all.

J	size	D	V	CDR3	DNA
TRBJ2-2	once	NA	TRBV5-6	CASSLLTGRGNTGELFF	TGTGCCAGCAGCTTGTTAACAGGGAGAGGGAACACCGGGGAGCTGTTTTTT
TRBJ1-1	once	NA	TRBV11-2	CASSLGTLNTEAFF	TGTGCCAGCAGCCTAGGGACACTGAACACTGAAGCTTTCTTT
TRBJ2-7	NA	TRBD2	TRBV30	CAWSGGLAGGTVYEQYF	TGTGCCTGGAGTGGGGGACTAGCGGGAGGAACTGTGTACGAGCAGTACTTC
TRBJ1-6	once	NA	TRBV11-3	CASSEGSRKAASPLHF	TGTGCCAGCAGCGAAGGCTCCAGGAAAGCAGCCTCACCCCTCCACTTT
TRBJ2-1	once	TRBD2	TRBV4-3	CASSTGTSGSSYNEQFF	TGCGCCAGCAGCACCGGGACTAGCGGGAGCTCCTACAATGAGCAGTTCTTC
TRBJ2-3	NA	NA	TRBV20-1	CSASTVDTQYF	TGCAGTGCTAGTACGGTAGATACGCAGTATTTT
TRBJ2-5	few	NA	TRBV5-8	CASTAWLQETQYF	TGTGCCAGCACCGCCTGGCTCCAAGAGACCCAGTACTTC
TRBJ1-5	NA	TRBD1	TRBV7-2	CASSYQGAGNQPQHF	TGTGCCAGCAGCTATCAGGGGGCTGGGAATCAGCCCCAGCATTTT
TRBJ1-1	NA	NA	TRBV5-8	CASSLVLGLGTPNTEAFF	TGTGCCAGCAGCTTGGTACTAGGGTTGGGGACACCGAACACTGAAGCTTTCTTT
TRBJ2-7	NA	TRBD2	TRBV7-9	CASSLGLAGAYEQYF	TGTGCCAGCAGCTTAGGCCTAGCGGGAGCCTACGAGCAGTACTTC
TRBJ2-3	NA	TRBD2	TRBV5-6	CASSWGTSGGTDTQYF	TGTGCCAGCAGCTGGGGGACTAGCGGGGGCACAGATACGCAGTATTTT
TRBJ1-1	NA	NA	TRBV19	CASSNYRDSEAFF	TGTGCCAGTAGTAATTACCGGGACTCTGAAGCTTTCTTT
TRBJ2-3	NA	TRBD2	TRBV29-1	CSASWISSGIPDTQYF	TGCAGCGCCTCCTGGATTTCTAGCGGGATTCCAGATACGCAGTATTTT
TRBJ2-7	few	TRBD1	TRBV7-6	CASSLGATGVLGEQYF	TGTGCCAGCAGCTTAGGGGCGACAGGGGTATTAGGCGAGCAGTACTTC
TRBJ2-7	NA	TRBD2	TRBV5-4	CASSILAGGPYEQYF	TGTGCCAGCAGCATACTAGCGGGAGGGCCCTACGAGCAGTACTTC
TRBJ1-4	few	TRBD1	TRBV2	CASSGDRGREKLFF	TGTGCCAGCAGTGGGGACAGGGGGCGTGAAAAACTGTTTTTT
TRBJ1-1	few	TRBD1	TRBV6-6	CATSRGSPEAFF	TGTGCCACCTCCAGGGGGAGCCCTGAAGCTTTCTTT
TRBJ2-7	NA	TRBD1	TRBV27	CASSYLGQGGNEQYF	TGTGCCAGCAGTTACTTAGGACAGGGGGGTAACGAGCAGTACTTC
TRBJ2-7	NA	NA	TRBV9	CASSVGAVSSYEQYF	TGTGCCAGCAGCGTAGGGGCCGTCAGCTCCTACGAGCAGTACTTC
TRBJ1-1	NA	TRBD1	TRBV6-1	CASSAGQMNTEAFF	TGTGCCAGCAGCGCGGGACAGATGAACACTGAAGCTTTCTTT
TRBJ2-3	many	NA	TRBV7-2	CASSLVATRTDTQYF	TGTGCCAGCAGCTTAGTAGCGACCCGCACAGATACGCAGTATTTT
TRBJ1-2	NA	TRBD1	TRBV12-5	CASGLVVDRVFGYTF	TGTGCTAGTGGTTTGGTAGTTGACAGGGTATTCGGCTACACCTTC
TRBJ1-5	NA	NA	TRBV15	CATSISTWGDQPQHF	TGTGCCACCAGCATTTCCACCTGGGGGGATCAGCCCCAGCATTTT
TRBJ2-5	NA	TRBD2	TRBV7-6	CASSFYRGVPYQETQYF	TGTGCCAGCAGCTTTTACCGGGGGGTCCCGTACCAAGAGACCCAGTACTTC
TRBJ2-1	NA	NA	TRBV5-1	CASSWGDSYNEQFF	TGCGCCAGCAGCTGGGGGGACAGTTACAATGAGCAGTTCTTC
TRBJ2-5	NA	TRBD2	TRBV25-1	CASSEVGGKTQYF	TGTGCCAGCAGTGAAGTGGGGGGGAAGACCCAGTACTTC
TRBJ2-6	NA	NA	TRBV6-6	CASSPRTSGANVLTF	TGTGCCAGCAGTCCACGAACTTCGGGGGCCAACGTCCTGACTTTC
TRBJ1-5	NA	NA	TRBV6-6	CASSYEAGYSNQPQHF	TGTGCCAGCAGTTACGAGGCGGGGTATAGCAATCAGCCCCAGCATTTT
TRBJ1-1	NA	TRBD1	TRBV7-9	CASSLGGRGLAEAFF	TGTGCCAGCAGCTTAGGGGGCAGGGGGTTAGCTGAAGCTTTCTTT
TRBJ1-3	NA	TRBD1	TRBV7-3	CASSSRQGADTIYF	TGTGCCAGCAGCTCCCGACAGGGGGCGGACACCATATATTTT
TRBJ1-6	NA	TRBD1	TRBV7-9	CASSPGQGNSPLHF	TGTGCCAGCAGCCCTGGACAGGGGAATTCACCCCTCCACTTT
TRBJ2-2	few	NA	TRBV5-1	CASSPGDPATGELFF	TGCGCCAGCAGCCCCGGGGATCCGGCGACCGGGGAGCTGTTTTTT
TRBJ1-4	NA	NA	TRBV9	CASSFRTGNNEKLFF	TGTGCCAGCAGCTTTCGGACGGGAAATAATGAAAAACTGTTTTTT
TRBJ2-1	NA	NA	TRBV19	CASSIRSGWQFF	TGTGCCAGTAGTATCCGTTCGGGATGGCAGTTCTTC
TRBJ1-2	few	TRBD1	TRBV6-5	CASSPGQGKYGYTF	TGTGCCAGCAGCCCGGGACAGGGGAAATATGGCTACACCTTC
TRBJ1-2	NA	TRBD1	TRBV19	CASSLGQGDGYTF	TGTGCCAGTAGTCTCGGACAGGGCGATGGCTACACCTTC
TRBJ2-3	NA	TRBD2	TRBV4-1	CASSQLPPLAGGIDTQYF	TGCGCCAGCAGCCAACTCCCCCCACTAGCGGGGGGGATCGATACGCAGTATTTT
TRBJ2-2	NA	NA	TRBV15	CATSDGFYTGELFF	TGTGCCACCAGTGACGGGTTTTACACCGGGGAGCTGTTTTTT
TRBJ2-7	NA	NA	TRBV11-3	CASSLSPGATAQYEQYF	TGTGCCAGCAGCTTAAGCCCTGGGGCTACGGCCCAATACGAGCAGTACTTC
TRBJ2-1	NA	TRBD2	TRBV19	CASSLLLSGSSYNEQFF	TGTGCCAGTAGTTTATTATTAAGCGGGAGCTCCTACAATGAGCAGTTCTTC
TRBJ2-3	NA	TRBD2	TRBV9	CASSVDPLAGGWNTQYF	TGTGCCAGCAGCGTAGACCCACTAGCGGGAGGGTGGAATACGCAGTATTTT
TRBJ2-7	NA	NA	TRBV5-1	CASSGGIGYEQYF	TGCGCCAGCAGCGGCGGGATTGGGTACGAGCAGTACTTC